Listed below are T cell receptor beta chains from one sample, sequenced in a study of CD4 T cells in relation to SARS-CoV-2 and coronaviruses. Data came from immunoSEQ multiplex PCR; TCRdb stores just in-frame clones and leaves some out. This sample carries around 24,000 clones, about 70% of them seen once, and the ten largest clones take more than 9%. Antigens of these TCRs are unknown. Input material: CD4+ T cells from PBMCs, cultured in vitro. These receptors were obtained from a human donor in good health. The CDR3 runs from the conserved cysteine through the conserved F or W. A D gene is named only where the DNA matches it firmly. Where a row states a size, it is once, few, many or the class of an expanded clone; other rows omit it.

d_gene,j_gene,v_gene,len,abundance,CDR3nt,CDR3aa
-,TRBJ1-1,TRBV11-2,15,-,TGTGCCAGCAGCCAATGGGGCAGGGGAAGAACTGAAGCTTTCTTT,CASSQWGRGRTEAFF
TRBD2,TRBJ2-1,TRBV7-3,15,-,TGTGCCAGCAGCTTAATAGCGGGAGATCAAAATGAGCAGTTCTTC,CASSLIAGDQNEQFF
-,TRBJ2-6,TRBV14,11,once,TGTGCCAGCAGCGCGGACGGTCCCCTGACTTTC,CASSADGPLTF
-,TRBJ1-2,TRBV19,12,few,TGTGCCAGTAGCTTCATACAGGGTGGCTACACCTTC,CASSFIQGGYTF
TRBD1,TRBJ2-2,TRBV5-1,21,-,TGCGCCAGCAGCTGGACGCCGGGACAGGGGTTAAATGTAGGGAACACCGGGGAGCTGTTTTTT,CASSWTPGQGLNVGNTGELFF
-,TRBJ2-3,TRBV29-1,12,-,TGCAGCGTTGACGAAGGTACAGATACGCAGTATTTT,CSVDEGTDTQYF
-,TRBJ2-3,TRBV4-1,15,-,TGCGCCAGCAGCCAAACGGCGATAGCCACAGATACGCAGTATTTT,CASSQTAIATDTQYF
TRBD1,TRBJ1-1,TRBV13,14,-,TGTGCCAGCAACATAGGGGACAGAGGCACTGAAGCTTTCTTT,CASNIGDRGTEAFF
-,TRBJ2-7,TRBV5-5,14,-,TGTGCCAGCAGCCAACAGGACAGCAACTACGAGCAGTACTTC,CASSQQDSNYEQYF
TRBD2,TRBJ2-1,TRBV7-7,16,few,TGTGCTAGCAGCCAAACACTAGCGGAGGGAGGGAATGAGCAGTTCTTC,CASSQTLAEGGNEQFF
TRBD1,TRBJ1-1,TRBV5-8,13,-,TGTGCCAGCAGCTTGGCGGACAGGCCAAAAGCTTTCTTT,CASSLADRPKAFF
TRBD1,TRBJ2-3,TRBV7-9,14,once,TGTGCCAGCACCGACAGGGGGCTTGGAGATACGCAGTATTTT,CASTDRGLGDTQYF
TRBD2,TRBJ2-5,TRBV3-1/TRBV3-2,17,once,TGTGCCAGCAGCCAAGGGGTAGCGGGGGGGCCCAGAGAGACCCAGTACTTC,CASSQGVAGGPRETQYF
-,TRBJ2-3,TRBV5-4,12,-,TGTGCCAGCAGCGGTGGGACAGATACGCAGTATTTT,CASSGGTDTQYF
-,TRBJ1-1,TRBV19,13,-,TGTGCCAGTAGTATCCAGGGATGGGGTGAAGCTTTCTTT,CASSIQGWGEAFF
-,TRBJ2-7,TRBV6-2/TRBV6-3,14,-,TGTGCCAGCAGTTACTCCACAGGGACCTACGAGCAGTACTTC,CASSYSTGTYEQYF
-,TRBJ2-7,TRBV30,12,-,TGTGCCTGGGGGGGTTCCTCCTACGAGCAGTACTTC,CAWGGSSYEQYF
-,TRBJ1-3,TRBV18,15,-,TGTGCCAGCTCGGTGACAGACTACTCTGGAAACACCATATATTTT,CASSVTDYSGNTIYF
-,TRBJ2-1,TRBV4-1,15,-,TGCGCCAGCAGCCACAGGGTTATTTCACACAGTGAGCAGTTCTTC,CASSHRVISHSEQFF
TRBD2,TRBJ2-2,TRBV5-5,17,-,TGTGCCAGCAGCTCTTTTTTCGGGACTAGCGGTACCGGGGAGCTGTTTTTT,CASSSFFGTSGTGELFF
TRBD1,TRBJ2-7,TRBV23-1,14,-,TGCGCCAGCAATCAACAGGGGTGTCCCTACGAGCAGTACTTC,CASNQQGCPYEQYF
-,TRBJ2-7,TRBV5-5,14,few,TGTGCCAGCAGCTACTATCGACAATCCTACGAGCAGTACTTC,CASSYYRQSYEQYF
-,TRBJ1-1,TRBV19,13,-,TGTGCCAGTAGTGTCACCGGGACGGAAAGTCCTTTCTTT,CASSVTGTESPFF
-,TRBJ1-4,TRBV3-1/TRBV3-2,15,-,TGTGCCAGCAGCCAAGATCAGGCCACGGGGGAGGAACTGTTTTTT,CASSQDQATGEELFF
TRBD2,TRBJ2-3,TRBV5-6,16,-,TGTGCCAGCAGCCCCGAGGCGGGGGGGCTCGCAGATACGCAGTATTTT,CASSPEAGGLADTQYF
TRBD1,TRBJ2-5,TRBV24-1,13,-,TGTGCCACCAGTGATTGGACAGGGGAGACCCAGTACTTC,CATSDWTGETQYF
TRBD1,TRBJ1-4,TRBV19,15,once,TGTGCCAGTAGCCGGGACAGGGGAGATTCTGAAAAACTGTTTTTT,CASSRDRGDSEKLFF
TRBD1,TRBJ2-6,TRBV19,17,-,TGTGCCACTGGAACTGGGGACAGGGGATCTGGGGCCAACGTCCTGACTTTC,CATGTGDRGSGANVLTF
-,TRBJ2-7,TRBV5-1,14,-,TGCGCCAGCAGGGATGGCAGGAGTAGTGACGAGCAGTACTTC,CASRDGRSSDEQYF
-,TRBJ2-1,TRBV2,13,-,TGTGCCAGCATTCAGCTCTCCTACAATGAGCAGTTCTTC,CASIQLSYNEQFF
-,TRBJ2-3,TRBV4-3,16,-,TGCGCCAGCAGCCCAGAGGACGTTGCTAGCACAGATACGCAGTATTTT,CASSPEDVASTDTQYF
-,TRBJ1-5,TRBV24-1,13,-,TGTGCCACCAGTGGAGGGATCAATCAGCCCCAGCATTTT,CATSGGINQPQHF
-,TRBJ1-6,TRBV4-3,16,once,TGCGCCAGCAGCCCCCGGGCCGGGGGCGGAAATTCACCCCTCCACTTT,CASSPRAGGGNSPLHF
TRBD1,TRBJ1-2,TRBV5-6,17,-,TGTGCCAGCAGCCCGCTGGGAAACAGGGGGCGCAGCTATGGCTACACCTTC,CASSPLGNRGRSYGYTF
TRBD2,TRBJ2-3,TRBV9,16,-,TGTGCCAGCAGCGTTCGGGGAGGCGGGAGCGCAGATACGCAGTATTTT,CASSVRGGGSADTQYF
-,TRBJ1-4,TRBV6-6,17,-,TGTGCCAGCAGTCGCGGAGGAGGGGCGACGTCTAATGAAAAACTGTTTTTT,CASSRGGGATSNEKLFF
-,TRBJ1-1,TRBV5-1,18,-,TGCGCCAGCAGCTTAGAAAACTGGGGACGAGGAAGGAACACTGAAGCTTTCTTT,CASSLENWGRGRNTEAFF
TRBD1,TRBJ2-5,TRBV10-3,14,-,TGTGCCATCAGTGAGGCGACAGGGGAAGAGACCCAGTACTTC,CAISEATGEETQYF
-,TRBJ1-6,TRBV7-2,13,-,TGTGCCAGCAGCCCTGGTGGGGTTTCACCCCTCCACTTT,CASSPGGVSPLHF
-,TRBJ2-7,TRBV6-2/TRBV6-3,14,-,TGTGCCAGCAGTCTGAGACCGAGCTCCTACGAGCAGTACTTC,CASSLRPSSYEQYF
-,TRBJ1-2,TRBV28,13,-,TGTGCCAGCACCCTCAGTACTAACTATGGCTACACCTTC,CASTLSTNYGYTF
TRBD1,TRBJ2-7,TRBV5-1,18,-,TGCGCCAGCAGCCCTTCACAGGGGGCCTACACCGTATCCTACGAGCAGTACTTC,CASSPSQGAYTVSYEQYF
TRBD2,TRBJ2-1,TRBV29-1,16,once,TGCAGCGTTGAAGATCCCAGCGGGAGCTCCTACAATGAGCAGTTCTTC,CSVEDPSGSSYNEQFF
-,TRBJ1-4,TRBV7-9,14,-,TGTGCCAGCAGCTTAGACAGCCTTAATGAAAAACTGTTTTTT,CASSLDSLNEKLFF
-,TRBJ2-3,TRBV9,14,-,TGTGCCAGCAGCGTAACCACGGGTGCAGATACGCAGTATTTT,CASSVTTGADTQYF